The rows below give T cell receptor beta chains drawn from one sample of a study of lymphopenia after photon versus proton radiotherapy. The method was immunoSEQ multiplex PCR; TCRdb's version includes in-frame clones alone and lacks a portion of them. This sample has 60,000 or so clones, with around 85% found just once. The sequenced sample was peripheral blood, obtained from a patient treated with photon-based radiotherapy. These receptors were collected from a middle-aged man with gastric cancer. Both conserved end residues are part of each CDR3. The D gene is left open where the match is weak. Only some rows state a clone size, as once, few, many or a class for expanded clones.

D gene	V gene	J gene	clone size	CDR3 protein	CDR3 DNA
.	TRBV30	TRBJ1-2	.	CAWRTENYGYTF	TGTGCCTGGAGAACAGAGAACTATGGCTACACCTTC
TRBD1	TRBV7-6	TRBJ1-1	.	CASSLETGGTEAFF	TGTGCCAGCAGCTTAGAGACAGGGGGCACTGAAGCTTTCTTT
TRBD2	TRBV5-4	TRBJ2-7	.	CASRGAAGGGEQYF	TGTGCCAGCAGGGGGGCCGCGGGGGGTGGTGAGCAGTACTTC
.	TRBV5-4	TRBJ2-3	.	CASSNRDRTDTQYF	TGTGCCAGCAGCAACCGGGACCGCACAGATACGCAGTATTTT
.	TRBV30	TRBJ1-6	few	CAWSSGPNSPLHF	TGTGCCTGGAGTAGCGGACCCAATTCACCCCTCCACTTT
.	TRBV11-2	TRBJ2-1	.	CASSFRDSVLNEQFF	TGTGCCAGCAGCTTCCGGGACTCAGTACTCAATGAGCAGTTCTTC
.	TRBV5-1	TRBJ2-2	.	CASSLRVNTGELFF	TGCGCCAGCAGTCTTAGAGTTAACACCGGGGAGCTGTTTTTT
.	TRBV6-5	TRBJ2-7	.	CASSYSGSGSYEQYF	TGTGCCAGCAGTTACTCAGGCAGTGGATCCTACGAGCAGTACTTC
.	TRBV6-5	TRBJ1-1	.	CASSRGGTEAFF	TGTGCCAGCAGCCGCGGGGGCACTGAAGCTTTCTTT
.	TRBV18	TRBJ1-2	.	CASSPSRNGYTF	TGTGCCAGCTCACCATCGAGGAATGGCTACACCTTC
TRBD1	TRBV18	TRBJ2-7	few	CASSPPTGSSYEQYF	TGTGCCAGCTCACCACCGACAGGGAGCTCCTACGAGCAGTACTTC
.	TRBV7-3	TRBJ2-5	.	CASSSAGVRETQYF	TGTGCCAGCAGCTCGGCAGGGGTCAGGGAGACCCAGTACTTC
TRBD1	TRBV6-5	TRBJ2-7	.	CASSNTDRAYEQYF	TGTGCCAGCAGTAACACGGACAGGGCCTACGAGCAGTACTTC
TRBD1	TRBV5-8	TRBJ1-2	.	CASSLSTGVWDYGYTF	TGTGCCAGCAGCTTGAGTACAGGGGTGTGGGACTATGGCTACACCTTC
.	TRBV5-4	TRBJ1-5	few	CASSLRQLYSNQPQHF	TGTGCCAGCAGCTTGAGACAGCTGTATAGCAATCAGCCCCAGCATTTT
.	TRBV4-2	TRBJ1-4	.	CASSSYYPGTTNEKLFF	TGTGCCAGCAGCTCATATTACCCAGGGACAACTAATGAAAAACTGTTTTTT
TRBD1	TRBV6-5	TRBJ2-2	.	CASRPDRGRGELFF	TGTGCCAGCAGACCGGACAGGGGGCGAGGGGAGCTGTTTTTT
TRBD1	TRBV11-1	TRBJ2-2	.	CASSFRTGGGTGELFF	TGTGCCAGCAGCTTCAGGACAGGGGGTGGCACCGGGGAGCTGTTTTTT
.	TRBV2	TRBJ1-1	once	CASSEDGRGTEAFF	TGTGCCAGCAGTGAAGATGGACGGGGCACTGAAGCTTTCTTT
.	TRBV25-1	TRBJ1-5	.	CASSEGTTGGNQPQHF	TGTGCCAGCAGTGAAGGGACAACTGGGGGCAATCAGCCCCAGCATTTT
.	TRBV7-2	TRBJ2-3	once	CASSLEGPGRGYF	TGTGCCAGCAGCTTAGAGGGTCCAGGGAGAGGGTATTTT
.	TRBV19	TRBJ1-6	few	CASSPPYNSPLHF	TGTGCCAGTAGCCCACCCTATAATTCACCCCTCCACTTT
.	TRBV18	TRBJ2-7	.	CASSPGAQYEQYF	TGTGCCAGCTCACCAGGGGCCCAGTACGAGCAGTACTTC
TRBD1	TRBV5-1	TRBJ1-3	.	CASSRTGTGEELGNTIYF	TGCGCCAGCAGCCGGACCGGGACAGGGGAGGAACTCGGAAACACCATATATTTT
.	TRBV5-6	TRBJ2-5	few	CASSLALLAGRGETQYF	TGTGCCAGCAGCTTGGCCTTGCTAGCTGGGAGGGGGGAGACCCAGTACTTC
.	TRBV29-1	TRBJ2-6	.	CSAGSLANVLTF	TGCAGCGCTGGTAGTCTAGCCAACGTCCTGACTTTC
TRBD1	TRBV11-2	TRBJ1-6	.	CASSALTGTGPLHF	TGTGCCAGCAGCGCGTTGACCGGGACAGGCCCCCTCCACTTT
.	TRBV7-2	TRBJ2-7	.	CASSRQVSHEQYF	TGTGCCAGCAGCAGACAGGTTAGCCACGAGCAGTACTTC
.	TRBV11-3	TRBJ1-1	.	CASRSRLAEAFF	TGTGCCAGCAGATCTAGGTTGGCTGAAGCTTTCTTT
TRBD1	TRBV19	TRBJ1-1	.	CASSPRDRAPSLVEAFF	TGTGCCAGTAGTCCCCGGGACAGGGCCCCCTCCCTGGTTGAAGCTTTCTTT
.	TRBV30	TRBJ2-5	.	CAWNRHSGGETQYF	TGTGCCTGGAACCGGCACTCAGGGGGGGAGACCCAGTACTTC
.	TRBV30	TRBJ2-5	.	CAWSRQQETQYF	TGTGCCTGGAGTAGACAGCAAGAGACCCAGTACTTC
TRBD2	TRBV7-2	TRBJ2-1	.	CASSLGGGGDEQFF	TGTGCCAGCAGCTTGGGCGGGGGTGGTGATGAGCAGTTCTTC
.	TRBV30	TRBJ1-2	.	CAWSVLQGHYGYTF	TGTGCCTGGAGTGTCCTCCAAGGTCACTATGGCTACACCTTC
.	TRBV19	TRBJ1-4	few	CASSIGSGSEKLFF	TGTGCCAGTAGTATAGGGTCAGGGAGCGAAAAACTGTTTTTT
.	TRBV9	TRBJ1-2	.	CASSAEQGLHYGYTF	TGTGCCAGCAGCGCCGAGCAAGGTCTTCACTATGGCTACACCTTC
.	TRBV6-5	TRBJ2-5	.	CASSYSSAGGETQYF	TGTGCCAGCAGTTACTCCTCGGCAGGGGGGGAGACCCAGTACTTC
.	TRBV18	TRBJ1-5	.	CASSPALGASNQPQHF	TGTGCCAGCTCACCAGCACTGGGGGCAAGCAATCAGCCCCAGCATTTT
.	TRBV19	TRBJ1-2	.	CASSIGTGEVYTF	TGTGCCAGTAGTATAGGGACCGGGGAGGTATACACCTTC
TRBD2	TRBV9	TRBJ2-3	.	CASSRRLALGTDTQYF	TGTGCCAGCAGCCGACGACTAGCGTTAGGCACAGATACGCAGTATTTT
.	TRBV11-2	TRBJ2-7	.	CASSLVRSYEQYF	TGTGCCAGCAGCTTAGTTCGGTCCTACGAGCAGTACTTC
TRBD2	TRBV13	TRBJ2-1	.	CASSSGGGSYNEQFF	TGTGCCAGCAGCTCTGGGGGGGGCTCCTACAATGAGCAGTTCTTC
.	TRBV7-9	TRBJ1-5	.	CASSLDDQPQHF	TGTGCCAGCAGCTTAGATGATCAGCCCCAGCATTTT
TRBD1	TRBV2	TRBJ2-1	few	CASSGPGQGTPYNEQFF	TGTGCCAGCAGTGGACCGGGACAGGGGACCCCCTACAATGAGCAGTTCTTC
TRBD1	TRBV4-3	TRBJ1-2	few	CASSQDVVQGAVDGYTF	TGCGCCAGCAGCCAAGATGTAGTTCAGGGGGCGGTCGATGGCTACACCTTC
TRBD1	TRBV5-8	TRBJ2-2	.	CASSFGTVNTGELFF	TGTGCCAGCAGCTTTGGGACAGTTAACACCGGGGAGCTGTTTTTT
.	TRBV14	TRBJ2-2	.	CASRGGSKTGELFF	TGTGCCAGCAGAGGGGGGTCCAAAACCGGGGAGCTGTTTTTT
.	TRBV18	TRBJ1-4	.	CASSPPRTESSYEKLFF	TGTGCCAGCTCACCCCCGAGGACAGAATCCAGCTATGAAAAACTGTTTTTT